The T cell receptor (beta chain) described here comes from a study of T cell repertoires and leukemia-associated antigens (dated by TCRdb to the late 2010s). A note on the overall study: About 5.1 to 7 million read pairs and about 3 to 5.0 million effective reads were obtained per sample, with 16 million or so effective reads obtained overall. In vitro peptide stimulation of healthy T cells was used with the aim of identifying the antigen recognized by a TCR Vbeta21 clone previously found in CML patients.

The investigation overall reported the following: The antigen specificity and function of the expanded clones were not directly tested, and further investigation of both was required. The four groups showed no significant differences in numbers of Vbeta genes (about 60), Jbeta genes (approximately 15), VDJ rearrangements, or unique CDR3s.

With regard to this clonotype: Its recognized antigen is unknown. An end of the junction does not agree with germline; a read error may underlie this.

Via the germline V gene, CDR1 is SGHTA and CDR2 FQGNSA. From its cysteine to its phenylalanine, the CDR3 spans 18 amino acids. This entry keeps only the CDR3 DNA: 54 bases, framed from base 1. As a first step, the CD3+ T cells were left to rest overnight in RPMI 1640 lacking fetal bovine serum, at 2 million to 3 million cells/mL. MACS immunomagnetic beads were used according to the manufacturer's instructions to isolate CD3+ T cells from PBMCs. TRIzol reagent was used to extract total RNA from the cultured T cells. TCRbeta libraries were amplified from RNA using 5' rapid amplification of cDNA ends (5'RACE). Before sequencing, Qubit, an Agilent instrument, and quantitative PCR were used to check library concentration and integrity. Sequencing of qualified libraries was performed on Illumina HiSeq or MiSeq by a commercial service provider. Regarding the original processing steps: MiXCR version 1.8.2 was used to identify TCR sequences in each sample. Qualified clones required a CDR3 longer than four amino acids, an in-frame nucleotide length, and no stop codon. A read containing the complete CDR3 structure was counted as an effective read. Validation of expanded clones was performed by RT-PCR with 24 Vbeta primers, GeneScan spectratyping, and Sanger sequencing. TCRdb reprocessed the public reads (quality trimming at Q25 with fastp, clone calling with MiXCR) and kept in-frame beta chains. Entries that share a CDR3 protein sequence are merged under the most common genes and DNA. TCRdb, not the original authors, processed these V and J calls. The sample data list about 9,800 distinct CDR3 sequences, and about 43% of these were observed just once. Over 50% of the sample is taken by the ten largest.

The clonotype comes from a female donor in good health. The chain employs TRBV7-2 and TRBJ2-1; a stretch of 12 junction bases matches TRBD2. Sequencing input: CD3+ T cells sorted from blood and cultured. The encoded CDR3 is CASSFRTSGILSYNEQFF. The DNA sequence reads TGTGCCAGCAGCTTCCGGACTAGCGGGATCTTGTCCTACAACGAGCAGTTCTTC.